This TCR beta chain was found in a study of blood T cells in healthy people across ages. This clonotype has more than one count but fewer than ten. The antigen is unknown. For the second PCR, which ran for roughly 6 to 12 cycles, a sample-barcoded 5' primer and a J-beta primer mix were used. Every sample gave at least 3 million paired-end reads containing CDR3. MiXCR was run by TCRdb on the 5' RACE reads, yielding one entry per CDR3 protein. Of under 850,000 distinct CDR3 sequences in the sample, under 40% were seen once. Study findings and constraints: Among long-lived donors, naive CD4+ cells were more numerous and diversity higher than in aged donors. Observed TCR beta diversity per million T cells went down as age went up. This fall followed a roughly linear course with age. A strong correlation between TCR beta diversity and naive T cell percentage was seen.

The CDR3 loop spans 15 amino acids. Trimming stripped 0 bases from V and 2 bases from J, with 9 bases between. Per the germline V gene, CDR1 is ENHRY and CDR2 is SYGVKD. The genes are TRBV10-3 and TRBJ2-3; no clear D gene. The sequencing input was blood. The receptor's source is a man between 18 and 35 years old in good health. The chain's CDR3 is CAISESQQSTDTQYF. CDR3 nucleotide sequence: TGTGCCATCAGTGAGTCCCAACAGTCCACAGATACGCAGTATTTT.